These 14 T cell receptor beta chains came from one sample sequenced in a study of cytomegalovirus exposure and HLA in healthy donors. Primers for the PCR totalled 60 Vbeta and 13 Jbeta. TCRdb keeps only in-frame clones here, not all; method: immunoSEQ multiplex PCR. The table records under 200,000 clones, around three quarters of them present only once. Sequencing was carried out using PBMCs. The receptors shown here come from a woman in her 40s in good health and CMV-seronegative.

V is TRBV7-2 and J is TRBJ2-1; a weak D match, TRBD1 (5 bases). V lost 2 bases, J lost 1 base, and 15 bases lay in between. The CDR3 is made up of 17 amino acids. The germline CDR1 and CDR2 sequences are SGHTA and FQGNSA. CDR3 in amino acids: CASSLWGRGRSYNEQFF. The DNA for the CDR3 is TGTGCCAGCAGCTTATGGGGAAGGGGCAGATCCTACAATGAGCAGTTCTTC.

This CDR3 reads CASKLLGAAHGYTF. The CDR3, as DNA: TGTGCCAGCAAACTTTTAGGGGCCGCTCATGGCTACACCTTC. The chain links TRBV7-2 to TRBJ1-2; D possibly corresponds to TRBD1 (5 bases). This CDR3 spans 14 amino acids. V lost 7 bases and J lost 6, with 18 bases in between. CDR1 SGHTA and CDR2 FQGNSA come from the germline V gene.

The CDR3 DNA follows: TGTGCCAGCATGTACAGGGAGATGGCAAGGGAGACCCAGTACTTC. Its protein product is CASMYREMARETQYF. The rearrangement joins TRBV2 to TRBJ2-5; possible D gene TRBD1, 6 bases. V shed 7 bases and J shed 5 bases, with 20 bases lying between them. This CDR3 contains 15 residues. Germline V gene lookup returns CDR1 SNHLY and CDR2 FYNNEI.

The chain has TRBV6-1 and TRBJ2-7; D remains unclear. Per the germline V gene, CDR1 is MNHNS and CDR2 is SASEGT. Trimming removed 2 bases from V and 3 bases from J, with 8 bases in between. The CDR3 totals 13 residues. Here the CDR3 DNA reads TGTGCCAGCAGTGAACTTCTCCGCTACGAGCAGTACTTC. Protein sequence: CASSELLRYEQYF.

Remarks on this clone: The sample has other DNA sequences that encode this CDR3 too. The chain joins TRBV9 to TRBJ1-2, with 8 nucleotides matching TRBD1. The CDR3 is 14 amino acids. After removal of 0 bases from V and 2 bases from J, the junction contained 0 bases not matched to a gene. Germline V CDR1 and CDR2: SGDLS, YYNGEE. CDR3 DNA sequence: TGTGCCAGCAGCGTAGGACAGGGGAACTATGGCTACACCTTC. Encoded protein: CASSVGQGNYGYTF.

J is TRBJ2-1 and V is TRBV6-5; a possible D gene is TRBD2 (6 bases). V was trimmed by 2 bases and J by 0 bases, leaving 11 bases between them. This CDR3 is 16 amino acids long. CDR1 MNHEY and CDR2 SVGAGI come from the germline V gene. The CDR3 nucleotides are TGTGCCAGCAGTTACCGAGGGAGGACCTCCTACAATGAGCAGTTCTTC. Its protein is CASSYRGRTSYNEQFF.

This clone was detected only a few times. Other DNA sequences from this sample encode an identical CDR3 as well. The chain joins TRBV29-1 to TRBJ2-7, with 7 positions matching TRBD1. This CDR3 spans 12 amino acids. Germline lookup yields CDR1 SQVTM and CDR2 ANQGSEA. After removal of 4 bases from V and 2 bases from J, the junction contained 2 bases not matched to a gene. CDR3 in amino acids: CSVGQGAYEQYF. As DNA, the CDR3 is TGCAGCGTTGGACAGGGCGCCTACGAGCAGTACTTC.

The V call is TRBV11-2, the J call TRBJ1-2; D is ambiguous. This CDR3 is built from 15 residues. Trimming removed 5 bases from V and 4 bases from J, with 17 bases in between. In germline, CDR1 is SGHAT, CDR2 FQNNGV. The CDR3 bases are TGTGCCAGCAGCGCAGGACGGAGGCCCTTCTATGGCTACACCTTC. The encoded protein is CASSAGRRPFYGYTF.

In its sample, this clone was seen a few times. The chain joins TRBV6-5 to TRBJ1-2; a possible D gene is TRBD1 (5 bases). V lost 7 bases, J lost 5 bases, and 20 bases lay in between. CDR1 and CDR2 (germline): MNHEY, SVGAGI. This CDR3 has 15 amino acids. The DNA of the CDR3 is TGTGCCAGCACCCTCCTTCCGCAGGGAGGGTATGGCTACACCTTC. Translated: CASTLLPQGGYGYTF.

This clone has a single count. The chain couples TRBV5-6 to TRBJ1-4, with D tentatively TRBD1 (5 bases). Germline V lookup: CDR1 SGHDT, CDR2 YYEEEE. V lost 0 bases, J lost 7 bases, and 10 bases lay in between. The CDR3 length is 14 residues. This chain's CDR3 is CASSLAGGVEKLFF. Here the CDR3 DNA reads TGTGCCAGCAGCTTGGCCGGGGGGGTTGAAAAACTGTTTTTT.

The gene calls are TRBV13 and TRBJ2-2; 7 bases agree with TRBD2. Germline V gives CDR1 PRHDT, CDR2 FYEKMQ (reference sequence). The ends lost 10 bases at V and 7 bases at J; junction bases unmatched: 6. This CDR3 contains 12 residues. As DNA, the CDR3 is TGTGCCACAAGGGGAGGGAGCGGGGAGCTGTTTTTT. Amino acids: CATRGGSGELFF.

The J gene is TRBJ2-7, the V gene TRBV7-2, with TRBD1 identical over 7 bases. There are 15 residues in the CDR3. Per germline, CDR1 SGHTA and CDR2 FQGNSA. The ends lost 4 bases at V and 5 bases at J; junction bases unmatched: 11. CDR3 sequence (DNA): TGTGCCAGCAGCTGGGTGAGACAGGGTAGCAACGAGCAGTACTTC. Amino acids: CASSWVRQGSNEQYF. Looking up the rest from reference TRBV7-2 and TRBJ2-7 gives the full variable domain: GAGVSQSPSNKVTEKGKDVELRCDPISGHTALYWYRQSLGQGLEFLIYFQGNSAPDKSGLPSDRFSAERTGGSVSTLTIQRTQQEDSAVYLCASSWVRQGSNEQYFGPGTRLTVT.

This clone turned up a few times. Here the CDR3 DNA reads TGTGCCAGCAGCAGACAGGGGAATAGCAATCAGCCCCAGCATTTT. It codes for CASSRQGNSNQPQHF. The chain combines TRBV21-1 with TRBJ1-5; TRBD1, as called in the table, went unchecked against the DNA. TRBV21-1 is noted as a pseudogene. The CDR3 covers 15 residues.

CDR3 residues: CASSPDSAYNEQFF. The CDR3 DNA follows: TGTGCCAGCTCACCAGACTCAGCCTACAATGAGCAGTTCTTC. V gene TRBV18 combines with J gene TRBJ2-1; D not certain. Germline V CDR1 and CDR2: KGHSH, LQKENI. The V gene lost 2 bases and the J gene lost 2 bases, with 7 bases spanning the gap. This CDR3 has 14 amino acids.